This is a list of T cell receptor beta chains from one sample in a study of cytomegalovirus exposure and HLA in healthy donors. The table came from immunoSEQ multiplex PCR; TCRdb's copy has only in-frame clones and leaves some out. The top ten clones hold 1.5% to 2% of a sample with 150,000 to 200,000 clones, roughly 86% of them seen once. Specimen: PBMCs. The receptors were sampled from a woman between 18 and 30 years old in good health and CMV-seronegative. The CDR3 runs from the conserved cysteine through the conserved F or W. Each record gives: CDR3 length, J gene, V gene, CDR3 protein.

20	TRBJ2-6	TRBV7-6	CASSLAPWQVTDSGANVLTF
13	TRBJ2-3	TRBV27	CASRTGVTDTQYF
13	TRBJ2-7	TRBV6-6	CASSIPGRYEQYF
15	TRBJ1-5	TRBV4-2	CASSQEPGSGQPQHF
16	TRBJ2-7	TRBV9	CASSPGDRGLAYEQYF
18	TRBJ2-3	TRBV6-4	CASSDSGTSAQGSDTQYF
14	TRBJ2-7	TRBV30	CAWSGGSIGYEQYF
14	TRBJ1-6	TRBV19	CASRTQGLGSPLHF
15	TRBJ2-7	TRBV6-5	CASSYKDRGWYEQYF
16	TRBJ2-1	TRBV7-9	CASSATTSGGVNEQFF
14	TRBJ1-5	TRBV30	CAWSKGQVRQPQHF
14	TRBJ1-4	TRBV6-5	CASNLRGIGEKLFF
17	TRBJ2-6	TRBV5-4	CASSPYLGGAGANVLTF
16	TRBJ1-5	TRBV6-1	CASSETRNGYNQPQHF
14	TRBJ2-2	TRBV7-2	CASSLSGNTGELFF
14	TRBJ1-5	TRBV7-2	CASSLGPSNQPQHF
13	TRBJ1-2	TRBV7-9	CSTIDRPFVPFRF
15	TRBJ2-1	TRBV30	CAWSRGLAGEGEQFF
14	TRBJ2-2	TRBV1	CTSRPGVKTGELFF
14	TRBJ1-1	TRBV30	CAWSVGQGDTEAFF
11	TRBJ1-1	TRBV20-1	CSARVREEAFF
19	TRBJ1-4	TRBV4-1	CASSQSTFSSGATNEKLFF
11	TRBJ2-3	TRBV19	CASSREDTQYF
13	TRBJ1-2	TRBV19	CASSPLRNYGYTF
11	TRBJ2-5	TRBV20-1	CSASDQETQYF
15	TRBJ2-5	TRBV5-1	CASSIGTGVGETQYF
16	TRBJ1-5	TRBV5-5	CASSLSLSQVNQPQHF
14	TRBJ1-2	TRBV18	CASSPSTVTYGYTF
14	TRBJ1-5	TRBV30	CAWSVAGGRQPQHF
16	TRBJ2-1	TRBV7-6	CASSLGAQRAGGEQFF
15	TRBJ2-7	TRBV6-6	CASSYGLAGHYEQYF
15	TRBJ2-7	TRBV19	CASSGTIGPLYEQYF
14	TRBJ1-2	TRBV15	CATSRENRGSGYTF
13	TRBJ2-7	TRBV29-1	CSVGTGRSYEQYF
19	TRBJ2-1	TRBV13	CASSTPPAGTKGAYNEQFF
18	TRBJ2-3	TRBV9	CASSVDETSGRAKNTQYF
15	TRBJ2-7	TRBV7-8	CASSSGQGWTYEQYF
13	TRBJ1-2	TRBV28	CASHTQVDYGYTF
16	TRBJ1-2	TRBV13	CASSLRGRVDPYGYTF
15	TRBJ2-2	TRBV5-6	CASSLVAGSTGELFF
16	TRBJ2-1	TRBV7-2	CASASDGTGLYNEQFF
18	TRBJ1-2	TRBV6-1	CASSEEGQHSANNYGYTF
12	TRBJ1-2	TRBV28	CASRGRLYGYTF
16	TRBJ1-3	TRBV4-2	CASSQEATVSGNTIYF
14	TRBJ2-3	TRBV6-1	CASTRTGEVDTQYF
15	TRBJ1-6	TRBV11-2	CASSLATGFDSPLHF
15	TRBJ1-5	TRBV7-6	CASSRTSGINQPQHF
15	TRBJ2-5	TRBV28	CASSHLQGSAQPPYF
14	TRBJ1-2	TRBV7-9	CASSPTGPLYGYTF
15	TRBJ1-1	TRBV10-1	CASSGTGVGNTEAFF